This T cell receptor (beta chain) was retrieved from a study of OX40 agonist ivuxolimab in advanced cancers. Broadly, across the study: Ivuxolimab, which targeted the costimulatory receptor OX40 (CD134), was an agonistic, fully human IgG2 monoclonal antibody. Intravenous ivuxolimab was administered to patients every 2 weeks at six dose levels: 0.01, 0.1, 0.3, 1.5, 3 and 10 mg/kg. The dose-escalation cohort was around 83% male with a mean age of around 62 years, ranging from roughly 23 to 90. The point of sequencing TCRbeta in the periphery was to test whether ivuxolimab changed TCR sequence diversity and drove clonal T-cell expansion. Among the roughly 52 dose-escalation patients, roughly 20 had hepatocellular carcinoma, approximately 15 melanoma, 9 renal cell carcinoma and 9 head and neck cancer. Partial responses occurred in three dose-escalation patients: two with cutaneous melanoma and one with hepatocellular carcinoma. Prior anti-PD-1, anti-PD-L1 or anti-CTLA-4 therapy was permitted, and checkpoint inhibitors had been received by roughly 42% of dose-escalation patients. The paper reports the monotherapy dose-escalation portion (N of about 54 patients) of the phase I ivuxolimab trial.

On this clone itself: The specificity of this receptor is unknown. Per-base quality was not reported, and no clone a single base away is much larger than it.

Study-wide findings and limitations: In the 0.1-3.0 mg/kg groups, partial responders were among the patients with the lowest normalized peripheral clonal expansion, particularly in CD8+ T cells. Antigen specificity was not determined for the clonally expanded peripheral T cells. Low levels of normalized T-cell clonal expansion were also seen in some patients who did not respond. At doses of 0.1 to 3.0 mg/kg, clonal expansion of both CD4+ and CD8+ blood T cells was observed from baseline to week 6. On average, CD8+ T cells showed more expanded clones than CD4+ T cells after ivuxolimab.

CDR1 is given as MDHEN and CDR2 as SYDVKM, both from the germline V gene. V is reduced by 6 bases and J by 2 bases, leaving a spacing of 15 bases between them. From the cysteine up to the phenylalanine, the CDR3 has a length of 15 residues. Solely the CDR3 DNA is kept, with 45 bases framed from the first base. Patients with autoimmune disease history or receiving systemic immunosuppression were excluded from the trial. Peripheral blood for TCR sequencing was collected from all dose cohorts at baseline, on cycle 4 day 1, and on cycle 7 day 1. The samples were taken from a phase I, first-in-human, multicenter, open-label dose-escalation trial of ivuxolimab. The trial enrolled adults with locally advanced or metastatic head and neck squamous cell, hepatocellular, melanoma or renal cell carcinoma. CD4+ and CD8+ T cells were sorted separately from peripheral blood before TCR sequencing. Genomic DNA was extracted from sorted cells for sequencing of the TCRbeta CDR3 region. TCRbeta CDR3 regions were sequenced using the immunoSEQ Assay. The table comes from immuneACCESS by way of TCRdb, which keeps in-frame sequences with V and J called. Part of the clones is missing from these tables; in studies checked, under half for an unresolved V gene and the rest for unknown reasons. Counted in this sample were 75,000 to 80,000 clones; around 82% of them appeared once. The leading ten clones occupy around 0.76% of the sample.

Source: CD4+ or CD8+ T cells sorted from blood, taken in a trial of the OX40 agonist ivuxolimab. This sequence originates from an adult with an advanced solid tumor such as melanoma, head and neck, liver or kidney cancer. The chain employs TRBV28 and TRBJ2-3, with an unclear D gene assignment. Read as DNA, the sequence is TGTGCCAGCAGCCCCAGAGATAGGCCCACAGATACGCAGTATTTT. Its protein reads: CASSPRDRPTDTQYF.